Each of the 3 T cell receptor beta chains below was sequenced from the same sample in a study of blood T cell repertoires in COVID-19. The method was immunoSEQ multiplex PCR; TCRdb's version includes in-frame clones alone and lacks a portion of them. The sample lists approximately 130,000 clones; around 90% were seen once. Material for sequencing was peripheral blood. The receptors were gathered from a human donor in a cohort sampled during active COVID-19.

The CDR3: CASSLPVGQGRTEAFF. The CDR3 DNA follows: TGTGCCAGCAGCCTCCCTGTCGGACAGGGACGGACTGAAGCTTTCTTT. This rearrangement joins TRBV6-6 to TRBJ1-1, with 8 positions matching TRBD1. Per the germline V gene, CDR1 is MNHNY and CDR2 is SVGAGI (reference sequence). J gave up 5 bases and V 6 bases, and 14 bases lay outside the gene matches. There are 16 residues in the CDR3.

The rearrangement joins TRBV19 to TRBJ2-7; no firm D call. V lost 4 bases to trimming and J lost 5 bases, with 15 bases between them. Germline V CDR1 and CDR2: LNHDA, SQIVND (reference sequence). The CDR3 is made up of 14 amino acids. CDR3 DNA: TGTGCCAGTAGTACCCGGTCCCCTTTAGACGAGCAGTACTTC. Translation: CASSTRSPLDEQYF.

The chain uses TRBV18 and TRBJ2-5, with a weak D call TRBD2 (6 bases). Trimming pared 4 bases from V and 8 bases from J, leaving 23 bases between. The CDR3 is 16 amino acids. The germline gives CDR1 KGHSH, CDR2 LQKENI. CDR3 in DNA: TGTGCCAGCTCACTCAACGGGGGAGCCCGTTTGGACACCCAGTACTTC. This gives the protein CASSLNGGARLDTQYF.